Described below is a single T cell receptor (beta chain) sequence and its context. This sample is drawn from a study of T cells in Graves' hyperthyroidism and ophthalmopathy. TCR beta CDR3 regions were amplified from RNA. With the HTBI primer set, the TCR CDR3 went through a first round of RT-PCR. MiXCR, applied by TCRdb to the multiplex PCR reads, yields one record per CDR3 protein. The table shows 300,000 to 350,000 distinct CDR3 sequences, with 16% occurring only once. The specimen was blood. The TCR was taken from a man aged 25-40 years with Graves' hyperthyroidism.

The CDR3 sequence is CASSLILGACSYEQYF. CDR3 nucleotides: TGTGCCAGCAGCTTGATTCTAGGGGCCTGCTCCTACGAGCAGTACTTC. The J gene is TRBJ2-7, the V gene TRBV7-9, with D perhaps TRBD1 (5 bases). The CDR3 is 16 residues long. The germline CDR1 and CDR2 sequences are SEHNR and FQNEAQ (reference sequence). V was cut by 3 bases and J by 0 bases, with 15 bases left in between.